The text below deals with one TCR beta chain. Its antigen is unidentified. CDR3 length: 11 amino acids. The V end was cut by 8 bases, the J end by 5 bases, with 9 bases between. CDR1 and CDR2 (germline): MGHDK, SYGVNS. The data originate from a study of cytotoxic CD8 clonotypes in ibrutinib-treated CLL. Regarding the study as a whole: Public clonotypes were seen rarely and were contracted or stable on treatment. Clonality measured at baseline exceeded age-matched healthy donors, tracking circulating CD8+ T-cell counts.

Measured with immunoSEQ multiplex PCR; TCRdb has only the in-frame clones, and not every one. The sample consists of around 25,000 clones, about 70% of them appearing once. V is TRBV25-1 and J is TRBJ1-2; a weak D match, TRBD1 (5 bases). This sequence originates from a human donor with chronic lymphocytic leukemia. The input for sequencing was PBMCs, taken after 24 months of ibrutinib treatment. CDR3 nucleotides: TGTGCCAGCCAGCGGGGGTATGGCTACACCTTC. Encoded protein: CASQRGYGYTF.